This TCR beta chain was sequenced in a study of blood T cell repertoires in COVID-19. Looking at the study overall: There were acute and convalescent COVID-19 samples, and they came from the United States, Italy and Spain. T cells, B-cell-depleted T cells, or PBMCs supplied cDNA or gDNA.

As processed by the authors: Reference gene primer amplification gave nucleated cell count estimates. TCRdb's copy holds only in-frame clones and misses some; the assay was immunoSEQ multiplex PCR. V and J calls and clone size are given by that table; D and trimming were obtained from the DNA. The data contain around 250,000 clones, 70% to 85% of them singletons. J was trimmed by 4 bases and V by 6 bases; bases with no gene match: 8. The CDR3 extends over 15 amino acids. Germline assignment: CDR1 LNHDA and CDR2 SQIVND (reference sequence). The receptor's source is a woman older than 75 with acute or convalescent COVID-19. The source material was peripheral blood. The V call is TRBV19, the J call TRBJ2-1; 8 bases agree with TRBD2. CDR3 coding DNA: TGTGCCAGTAGGGCCGGGACTAGGGATTACAATGAGCAGTTCTTC. Encoded protein: CASRAGTRDYNEQFF.